The following is a T cell receptor beta chain sequence with its context. These data originate in a study of T cell responses to AZD1222 COVID-19 vaccine. Using immunoSEQ multiplex PCR, the repertoire was profiled, and TCRdb retains in-frame clones only, with some absent. The sample contains about 98,000 clones, roughly 90% of which appear only once. The CDR3 sequence is 13 residues long. V dropped 4 bases and J dropped 6 bases, with 13 bases sitting between them. Germline V gene data show CDR1 as SNHLY and CDR2 as FYNNEI. The source material was peripheral blood, sampled on day 0 of AZD1222 vaccination. The chain joins TRBV2 to TRBJ2-7; possibly TRBD1 or TRBD2 for D (6 bases each). This receptor was obtained from an adult in good health. The CDR3 here is CASSALGGREQYF. The CDR3 nucleotides are TGTGCCAGCAGTGCCCTAGGGGGGCGCGAGCAGTACTTC.